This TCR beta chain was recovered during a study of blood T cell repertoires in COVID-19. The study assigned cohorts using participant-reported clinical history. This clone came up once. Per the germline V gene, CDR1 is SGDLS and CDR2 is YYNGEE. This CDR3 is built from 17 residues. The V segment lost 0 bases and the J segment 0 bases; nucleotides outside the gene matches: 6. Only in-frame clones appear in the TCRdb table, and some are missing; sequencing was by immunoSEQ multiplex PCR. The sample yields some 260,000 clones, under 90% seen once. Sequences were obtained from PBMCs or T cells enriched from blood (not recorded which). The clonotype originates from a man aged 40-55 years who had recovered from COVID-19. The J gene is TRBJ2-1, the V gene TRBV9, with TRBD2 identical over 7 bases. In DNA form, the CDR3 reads TGTGCCAGCAGCGTAGAAGGGCGGGGGAGCTCCTACAATGAGCAGTTCTTC. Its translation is CASSVEGRGSSYNEQFF.